This paragraph reports one TCR beta chain. Germline V gene lookup returns CDR1 SGDLS and CDR2 YYNGEE. V was pared by 3 bases and J by 7 bases, with 5 bases of the junction left unmatched. The CDR3 loop spans 14 amino acids. Time point indicated: pretreatment peripheral blood. Peripheral blood mononuclear cells were collected from every patient before and during treatment, yielding between 1 and 8 samples per patient. Profiling relied on immunoSEQ multiplex PCR, and the TCRdb table lists in-frame clones only, not all of them. The top ten hold roughly 3.5% of the sample, which has 60,000 or so clones, approximately 80% seen once. This sample was taken from a study of PD-L1 blockade in urothelial cancer. For the study at large: Blood was subjected to analysis at 3 weeks (second dose) and 6 weeks following treatment start.

The chain joins TRBV9 to TRBJ2-2; TRBD1 agrees at 8 bases. Source: PBMCs, taken around atezolizumab (anti-PD-L1) treatment. This TCR was sampled from a man between 65 and 85 years old with urothelial cancer. The CDR3 spells CASSATGVVGELFF. Written as DNA, the CDR3 is TGTGCCAGCAGCGCGACAGGGGTGGTCGGGGAGCTGTTTTTT.